A selection of T cell receptor beta chains follows, all from one sample in a study of blood T cell repertoires in COVID-19. Produced via immunoSEQ multiplex PCR; TCRdb's table is partial and in-frame only. The table lists more than 300,000 clones, roughly 91% of them singletons. The sample comprised PBMCs or T cells enriched from blood (not recorded which). These receptors came from a woman aged 18-35 years who had recovered from COVID-19. Both conserved end residues are part of each CDR3. The order of the fields is CDR3 DNA, CDR3 protein, clone size, V gene, J gene, D gene. A D gene is named only where the DNA matches it firmly. Rows may omit the clone size; those that give it use once, few, many or a size class.

CDR3 DNA: TGCGCCAGCAGCTTGACCCAGGATAACGAAAAACTGTTTTTT; CDR3 protein: CASSLTQDNEKLFF; clone size: -; V gene: TRBV5-1; J gene: TRBJ1-4; D gene: -
CDR3 DNA: TGTGCCAGCAGCCTAGGGGGACACGAAAAACTGTTTTTT; CDR3 protein: CASSLGGHEKLFF; clone size: once; V gene: TRBV21-1; J gene: TRBJ1-4; D gene: -
CDR3 DNA: TGTGCCAGCAGTTTCCAGTACACCGGGGAGCTGTTTTTT; CDR3 protein: CASSFQYTGELFF; clone size: -; V gene: TRBV5-4; J gene: TRBJ2-2; D gene: -
CDR3 DNA: TGTGCCAGCAGCCGCGACTCCTCCTCTGGAAACACCATATATTTT; CDR3 protein: CASSRDSSSGNTIYF; clone size: -; V gene: TRBV7-9; J gene: TRBJ1-3; D gene: -
CDR3 DNA: TGTGCCAGCAGCATAACGGACAGAGGGCAAGAGACCCAGTACTTC; CDR3 protein: CASSITDRGQETQYF; clone size: -; V gene: TRBV6-5; J gene: TRBJ2-5; D gene: -
CDR3 DNA: TGTGCCAGCAGCTTGGTAGACACTGAAGCTTTCTTT; CDR3 protein: CASSLVDTEAFF; clone size: -; V gene: TRBV5-6; J gene: TRBJ1-1; D gene: -
CDR3 DNA: TGCGCCAGCAGCTTGTCCAGGGGGATTATCTACGAGCAGTACTTC; CDR3 protein: CASSLSRGIIYEQYF; clone size: -; V gene: TRBV5-1; J gene: TRBJ2-7; D gene: TRBD1
CDR3 DNA: TGCGCCAGCAGCTTGGAACCCGGACATACAACCTACACCGGGGAGCTGTTTTTT; CDR3 protein: CASSLEPGHTTYTGELFF; clone size: -; V gene: TRBV5-1; J gene: TRBJ2-2; D gene: -
CDR3 DNA: TGTGCCAGCTCACCACTCGGAGATACGCTCTATGGCTACACCTTC; CDR3 protein: CASSPLGDTLYGYTF; clone size: -; V gene: TRBV18; J gene: TRBJ1-2; D gene: -
CDR3 DNA: TGTGCCAGCACTGACCGACAGTATGGCGGCTACACCTTC; CDR3 protein: CASTDRQYGGYTF; clone size: -; V gene: TRBV12-3/TRBV12-4; J gene: TRBJ1-2; D gene: -
CDR3 DNA: TGTGCCAGCAGCGACCGGGGAAACACCATATATTTT; CDR3 protein: CASSDRGNTIYF; clone size: -; V gene: TRBV9; J gene: TRBJ1-3; D gene: -
CDR3 DNA: TGTGCCAGCAGCTTAGCTGGCAGGCAAAACACCATATATTTT; CDR3 protein: CASSLAGRQNTIYF; clone size: once; V gene: TRBV7-9; J gene: TRBJ1-3; D gene: -
CDR3 DNA: TGTGCCATCAGTGAGCTTTACAATGAGCAGTTCTTC; CDR3 protein: CAISELYNEQFF; clone size: -; V gene: TRBV10-3; J gene: TRBJ2-1; D gene: -
CDR3 DNA: TGTGCCAGCAGCTCCACACTAGCGGGGGGGCTAGATACGCAGTATTTT; CDR3 protein: CASSSTLAGGLDTQYF; clone size: -; V gene: TRBV13; J gene: TRBJ2-3; D gene: TRBD2
CDR3 DNA: TGTGCCAGCAGCCAAGGAAAGGTTGGGCCTCGAGGCACAGATACGCAGTATTTT; CDR3 protein: CASSQGKVGPRGTDTQYF; clone size: once; V gene: TRBV14; J gene: TRBJ2-3; D gene: -